The next 9 T cell receptor beta chains were all read from a single sample in a study of spatial heterogeneity in lung cancer (dated by TCRdb to the late 2010s). The sample's time point label, in plain terms: sample taken at primary tumor resection. Whole RNA extracted from tumor and nontumor lung tissue, or from cryopreserved PBMC samples, was used for TCR sequencing without cell sorting. The method behind the library was 5' RACE. The sequencer listed for this sample is NextSeq 500. The public reads were quality trimmed at Q25 with fastp and then assembled into clones with MiXCR by TCRdb, keeping productive beta chains. One record per CDR3 amino acid sequence lists the most common genes and DNA. For this sample the table gives tens of thousands of distinct CDR3 sequences, of which approximately 12% were detected only once. 7.2% of the sample comes from the top ten. Specimen: PBMCs, collected at surgery. The receptor source for this set is a male donor with early-stage non-small cell lung cancer.

The rearrangement uses TRBV3-1 and TRBJ2-2; D is possibly TRBD2 (6 bases). The CDR3 is 15 amino acids. V dropped 3 bases and J dropped 4 bases, with 12 bases sitting between them. Germline lookup yields CDR1 LGHDT and CDR2 YNNKEL (reference sequence). CDR3 nucleotide sequence: TGTGCCAGCAGCCACAGCGGAGGGAGCACCGGGGAGCTGTTTTTT. Translated, it gives CASSHSGGSTGELFF.

This clonotype was observed a handful of times. V usage is TRBV7-8 and J usage is TRBJ2-7, with D uncertain. The CDR3 contains 13 residues. The ends were cut back, 7 bases at V and 1 base at J, with 11 bases in the middle. From germline, CDR1 is SGHVS and CDR2 FQNEAQ. The CDR3 bases are TGTGCCAGCAAGGGTCATATTTCCTACGAGCAGTACTTC. This encodes CASKGHISYEQYF.

This clonotype was found many times. The chain links TRBV14 to TRBJ2-5; D gene uncertain. CDR3 length: 11 amino acids. V was pared by 2 bases and J by 5 bases, with 3 bases between. Germline V gene lookup returns CDR1 SGHDN and CDR2 FVKESK. The DNA of the CDR3 is TGTGCCAGCAGCCAAAGGGAGACCCAGTACTTC. Amino acid sequence: CASSQRETQYF.

This clonotype has a handful of counts. V usage is TRBV4-2 and J usage is TRBJ2-6; the D is unclear. Trimming pared 8 bases from V and 0 bases from J, leaving 14 bases between. Germline CDR1 is LGHNA and CDR2 is YNFKEQ. This CDR3 contains 16 residues. CDR3 protein: CASLEYGPSGANVLTF. CDR3 DNA: TGTGCCAGCCTGGAGTACGGCCCCTCTGGGGCCAACGTCCTGACTTTC.

This clonotype was counted many times. CDR3 sequence reads: CASSLGGHEESPLHF. CDR3 in DNA: TGTGCCAGCAGCTTGGGCGGACACGAGGAGTCACCCCTCCACTTT. The chain carries TRBV5-4 and TRBJ1-6; tentative D call: TRBD1 (5 bases). The CDR3 is 15 amino acids. Per germline, CDR1 SGHNT and CDR2 YYREEE (reference sequence). Deletions cut 0 bases from V and 10 bases from J, with 14 bases between.

There are many counts of this clonotype. The chain has TRBV12-3 or TRBV12-4 and TRBJ2-3; no definite D call. V was trimmed by 3 bases and J by 6 bases, leaving 10 bases between them. The CDR3 loop spans 13 amino acids. The DNA for the CDR3 is TGTGCCAGCAGTTTTGTTTCTCTGGATACGCAGTATTTT. Amino acid sequence: CASSFVSLDTQYF.

V usage is TRBV7-2 and J usage is TRBJ2-7; D may match TRBD1 or TRBD2 (5 bases each). The V gene's germline CDR1 is SGHTA and CDR2 FQGNSA. CDR3 length equals 14 residues. V lost 7 bases to trimming and J lost 2 bases, with 15 bases between them. CDR3 nucleotides: TGTGCCAGCACCCCTGGGGGTACTCCCTACGAGCAGTACTTC. This translates into CASTPGGTPYEQYF. Looking up the rest from reference TRBV7-2 and TRBJ2-7 gives the full variable domain: GAGVSQSPSNKVTEKGKDVELRCDPISGHTALYWYRQSLGQGLEFLIYFQGNSAPDKSGLPSDRFSAERTGGSVSTLTIQRTQQEDSAVYLCASTPGGTPYEQYFGPGTRLTVT.

The chain carries TRBV3-1 and TRBJ2-1; TRBD2 might be the D (6 bases). The CDR3 sequence is 15 residues long. V was clipped by 4 bases and J by 4 bases, with 14 bases between them. Germline CDR1 reads LGHDT; CDR2 reads YNNKEL (reference sequence). The CDR3 here is CASSPLAIGYNEQFF. The DNA for the CDR3 is TGTGCCAGCAGCCCCCTAGCGATCGGGTACAATGAGCAGTTCTTC.

At least ten counts were recorded for this clonotype. The chain combines TRBV2 with TRBJ2-7; 10 bases align to TRBD2. Germline trimming cut 8 bases from V and 1 base from J; bases unmatched to any gene: 8. Germline values: CDR1 SNHLY, CDR2 FYNNEI. The CDR3 totals 15 residues. CDR3 sequence: CASSTPGLASYEQYF. DNA for the CDR3: TGTGCCAGCTCCACTCCGGGACTAGCGTCCTACGAGCAGTACTTC.